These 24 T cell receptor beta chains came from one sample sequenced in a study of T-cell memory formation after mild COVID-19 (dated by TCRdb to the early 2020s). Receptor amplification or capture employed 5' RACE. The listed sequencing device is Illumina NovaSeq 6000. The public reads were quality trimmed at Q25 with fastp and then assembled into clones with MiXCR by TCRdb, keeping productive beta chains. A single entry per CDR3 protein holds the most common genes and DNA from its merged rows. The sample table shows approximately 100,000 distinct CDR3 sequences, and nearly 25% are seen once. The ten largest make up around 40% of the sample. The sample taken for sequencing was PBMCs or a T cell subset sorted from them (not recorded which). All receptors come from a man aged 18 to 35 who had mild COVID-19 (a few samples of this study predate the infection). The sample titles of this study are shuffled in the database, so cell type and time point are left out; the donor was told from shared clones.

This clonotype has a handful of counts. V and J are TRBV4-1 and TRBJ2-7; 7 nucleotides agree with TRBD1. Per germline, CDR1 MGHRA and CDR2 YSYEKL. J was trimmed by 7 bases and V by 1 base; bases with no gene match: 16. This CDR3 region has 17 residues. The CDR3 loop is CASSQVGVGRGLREQYF. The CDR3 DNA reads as TGCGCCAGCAGCCAAGTTGGGGTCGGTAGGGGGCTGAGGGAGCAGTACTTC.

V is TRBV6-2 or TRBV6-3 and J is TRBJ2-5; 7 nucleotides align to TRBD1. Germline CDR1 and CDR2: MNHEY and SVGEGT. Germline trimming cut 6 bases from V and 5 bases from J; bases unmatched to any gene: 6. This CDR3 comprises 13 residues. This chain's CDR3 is CASSPPDRETQYF. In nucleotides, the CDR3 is TGTGCCAGCAGCCCCCCGGACAGGGAGACCCAGTACTTC.

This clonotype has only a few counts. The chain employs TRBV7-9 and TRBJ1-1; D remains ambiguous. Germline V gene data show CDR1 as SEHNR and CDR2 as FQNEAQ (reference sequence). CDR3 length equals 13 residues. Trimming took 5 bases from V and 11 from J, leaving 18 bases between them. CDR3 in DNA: TGTGCCAGCAGCCCCCCGGGTAGGGCGGAGGCTTTCTTT. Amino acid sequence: CASSPPGRAEAFF.

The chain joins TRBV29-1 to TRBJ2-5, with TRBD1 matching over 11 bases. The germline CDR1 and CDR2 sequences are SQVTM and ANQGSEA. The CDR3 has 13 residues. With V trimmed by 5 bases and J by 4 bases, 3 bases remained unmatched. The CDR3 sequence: CSVPGQGGETQYF. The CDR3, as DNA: TGCAGCGTTCCGGGACAGGGGGGAGAGACCCAGTACTTC.

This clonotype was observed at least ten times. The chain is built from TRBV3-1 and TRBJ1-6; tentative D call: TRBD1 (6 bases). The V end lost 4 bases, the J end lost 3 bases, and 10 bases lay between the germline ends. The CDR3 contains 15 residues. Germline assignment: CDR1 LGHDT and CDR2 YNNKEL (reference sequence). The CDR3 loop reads CASSPTGFYNSPLHF. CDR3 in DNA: TGTGCCAGCAGCCCCACAGGGTTCTATAATTCACCCCTCCACTTT.

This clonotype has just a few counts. This chain's CDR3 is CASSSMARRDRETQYF. In DNA form, the CDR3 reads TGTGCCAGCAGCTCGATGGCCCGCCGGGACCGGGAGACCCAGTACTTC. The rearrangement joins TRBV7-2 to TRBJ2-5, with D possibly being TRBD1 or TRBD2 (5 bases each). Trimming cost V 4 bases and J 5 bases, with 20 bases left between them. This CDR3 is 16 amino acids long. CDR1 is SGHTA, CDR2 FQGNSA, per germline. The variable domain in full, completed from reference TRBV7-2 and TRBJ2-5, reads GAGVSQSPSNKVTEKGKDVELRCDPISGHTALYWYRQSLGQGLEFLIYFQGNSAPDKSGLPSDRFSAERTGGSVSTLTIQRTQQEDSAVYLCASSSMARRDRETQYFGPGTRLLVL.

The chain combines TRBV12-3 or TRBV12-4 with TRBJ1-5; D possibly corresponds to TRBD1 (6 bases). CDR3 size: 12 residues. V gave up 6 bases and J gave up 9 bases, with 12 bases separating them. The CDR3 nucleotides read TGTGCCAGCAGGGACGGGGGGGCGCCCCAGCATTTT. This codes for CASRDGGAPQHF.

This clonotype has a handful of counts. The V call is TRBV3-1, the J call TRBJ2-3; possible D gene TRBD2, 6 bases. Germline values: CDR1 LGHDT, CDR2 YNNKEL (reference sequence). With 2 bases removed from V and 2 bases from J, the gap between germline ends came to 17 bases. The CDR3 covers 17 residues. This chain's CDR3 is CASSQRPGVGLTDTQYF. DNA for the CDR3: TGTGCCAGCAGCCAAAGGCCGGGGGTCGGACTCACAGATACGCAGTATTTT.

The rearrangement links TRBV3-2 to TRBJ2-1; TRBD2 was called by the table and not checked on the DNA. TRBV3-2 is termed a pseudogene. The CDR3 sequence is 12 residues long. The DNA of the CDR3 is TGTGCCAGCGCCACTAGCGGGGATGAGCAGTTCTTC. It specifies CASATSGDEQFF.

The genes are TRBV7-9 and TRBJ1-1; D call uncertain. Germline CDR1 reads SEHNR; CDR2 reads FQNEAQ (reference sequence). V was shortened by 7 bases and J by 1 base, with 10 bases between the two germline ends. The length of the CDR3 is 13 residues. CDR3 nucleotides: TGTGCCAGCACCATAGTGGGGAACACTGAAGCTTTCTTT. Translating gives CASTIVGNTEAFF.

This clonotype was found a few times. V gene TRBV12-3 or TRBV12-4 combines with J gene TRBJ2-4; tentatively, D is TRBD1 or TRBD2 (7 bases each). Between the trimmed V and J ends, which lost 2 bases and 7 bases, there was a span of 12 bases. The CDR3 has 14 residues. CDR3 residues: CASSLIQGGNIQYF. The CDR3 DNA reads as TGTGCCAGCAGTTTAATTCAGGGGGGGAACATTCAGTACTTC.

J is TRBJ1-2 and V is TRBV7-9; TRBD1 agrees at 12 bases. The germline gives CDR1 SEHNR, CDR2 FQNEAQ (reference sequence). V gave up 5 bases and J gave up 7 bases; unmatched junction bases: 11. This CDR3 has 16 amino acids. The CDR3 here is CASSPQGQGAIGGYTF. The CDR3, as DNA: TGTGCCAGCAGCCCTCAGGGACAGGGGGCAATAGGTGGCTACACCTTC. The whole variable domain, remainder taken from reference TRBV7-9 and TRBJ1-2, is DTGVSQNPRHKITKRGQNVTFRCDPISEHNRLYWYRQTLGQGPEFLTYFQNEAQLEKSRLLSDRFSAERPKGSFSTLEIQRTEQGDSAMYLCASSPQGQGAIGGYTFGSGTRLTVV.

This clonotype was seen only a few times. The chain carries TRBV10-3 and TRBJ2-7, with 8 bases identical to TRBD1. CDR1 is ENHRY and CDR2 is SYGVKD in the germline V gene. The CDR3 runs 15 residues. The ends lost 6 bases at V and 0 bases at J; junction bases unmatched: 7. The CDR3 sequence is CAIRQGASSSYEQYF. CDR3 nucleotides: TGTGCCATCAGGCAGGGGGCTTCGAGCTCCTACGAGCAGTACTTC.

The CDR3 reads CASSLARGVSGANVLTF. CDR3 DNA sequence: TGTGCCAGCAGTCTCGCGAGGGGCGTCTCTGGGGCCAACGTCCTGACTTTC. The chain links TRBV6-5 to TRBJ2-6; perhaps D is TRBD1 or TRBD2 (5 bases each). V shed 5 bases and J shed 0 bases, with 14 bases lying between them. The germline V gene has CDR1 MNHEY and CDR2 SVGAGI. The CDR3 runs 17 residues.

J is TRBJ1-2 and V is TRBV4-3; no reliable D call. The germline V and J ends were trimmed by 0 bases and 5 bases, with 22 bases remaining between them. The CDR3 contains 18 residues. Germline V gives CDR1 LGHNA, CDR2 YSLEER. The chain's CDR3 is CASSQDGYGKLRRYGYTF. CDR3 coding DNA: TGCGCCAGCAGCCAAGATGGGTACGGGAAACTTAGACGGTATGGCTACACCTTC.

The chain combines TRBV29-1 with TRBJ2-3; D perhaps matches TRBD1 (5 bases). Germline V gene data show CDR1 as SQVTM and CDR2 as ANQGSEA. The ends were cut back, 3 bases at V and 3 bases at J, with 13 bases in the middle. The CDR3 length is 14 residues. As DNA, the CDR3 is TGCAGCGTTGACGACAGCATCTCAACAGATACGCAGTATTTT. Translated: CSVDDSISTDTQYF.

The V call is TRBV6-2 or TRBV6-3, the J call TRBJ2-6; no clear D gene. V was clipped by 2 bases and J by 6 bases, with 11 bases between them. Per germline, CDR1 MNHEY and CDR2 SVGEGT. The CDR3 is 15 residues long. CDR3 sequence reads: CASSYATVVANVLTF. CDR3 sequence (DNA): TGTGCCAGCAGTTACGCTACGGTCGTGGCCAACGTCCTGACTTTC.

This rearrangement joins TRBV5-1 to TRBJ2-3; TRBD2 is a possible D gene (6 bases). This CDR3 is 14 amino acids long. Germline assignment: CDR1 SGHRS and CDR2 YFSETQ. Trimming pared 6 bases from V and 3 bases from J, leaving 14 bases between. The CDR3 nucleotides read TGCGCCAGCACCCCTGTTGGGGGGACAGATACGCAGTATTTT. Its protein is CASTPVGGTDTQYF.

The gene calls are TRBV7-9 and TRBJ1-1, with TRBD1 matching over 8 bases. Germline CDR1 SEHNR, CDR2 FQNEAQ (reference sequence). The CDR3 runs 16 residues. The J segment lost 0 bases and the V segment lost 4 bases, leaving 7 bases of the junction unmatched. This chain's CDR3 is CASSSDRAEMNTEAFF. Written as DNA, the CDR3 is TGTGCCAGCAGCTCGGACAGGGCCGAAATGAACACTGAAGCTTTCTTT.

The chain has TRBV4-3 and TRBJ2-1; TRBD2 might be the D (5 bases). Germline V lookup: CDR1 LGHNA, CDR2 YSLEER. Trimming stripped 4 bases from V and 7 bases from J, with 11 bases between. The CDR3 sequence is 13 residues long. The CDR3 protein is CASSRGPENEQFF. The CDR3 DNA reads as TGCGCCAGCAGCCGAGGGCCCGAGAATGAGCAGTTCTTC.

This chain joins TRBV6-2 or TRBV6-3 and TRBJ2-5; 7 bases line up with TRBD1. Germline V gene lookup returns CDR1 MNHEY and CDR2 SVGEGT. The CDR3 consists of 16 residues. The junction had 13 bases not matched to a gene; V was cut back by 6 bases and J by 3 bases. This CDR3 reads CASRTLRGREKETQYF. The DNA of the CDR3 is TGTGCCAGCAGAACCTTGAGGGGGCGCGAAAAAGAGACCCAGTACTTC.

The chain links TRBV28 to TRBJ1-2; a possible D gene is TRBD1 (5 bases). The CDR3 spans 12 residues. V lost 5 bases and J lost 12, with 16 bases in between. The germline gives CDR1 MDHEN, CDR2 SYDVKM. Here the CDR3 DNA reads TGTGCCAGCAGTCCAAGGGTACAGGTGGACACCTTC. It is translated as CASSPRVQVDTF.

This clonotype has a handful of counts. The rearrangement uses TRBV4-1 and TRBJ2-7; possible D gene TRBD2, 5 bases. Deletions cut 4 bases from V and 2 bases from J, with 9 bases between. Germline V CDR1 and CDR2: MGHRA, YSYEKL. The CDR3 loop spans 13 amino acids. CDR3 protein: CASSPDGTYEQYF. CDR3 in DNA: TGCGCCAGCAGCCCTGACGGGACCTACGAGCAGTACTTC.

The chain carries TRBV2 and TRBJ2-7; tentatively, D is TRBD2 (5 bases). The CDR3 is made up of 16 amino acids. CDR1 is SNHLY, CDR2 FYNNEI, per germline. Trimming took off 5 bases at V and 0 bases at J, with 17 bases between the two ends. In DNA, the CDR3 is TGTGCCAGCAGTTCAATGGCGGGTACCAGCTCCTACGAGCAGTACGTC. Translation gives CASSSMAGTSSYEQYV.